This T cell receptor (beta chain) appears in the sequencing data of a study of T cells in Graves' hyperthyroidism and ophthalmopathy. This clonotype was detected ten times or more. What it binds is not known. General study findings and limits: Median prediction lead before ophthalmopathy onset was around 7 months with the model.

Aged 18 to 65, the patients had hyperthyroidism that was newly diagnosed and had lasted under 2 months. Patients were excluded for uncontrolled infection, other autoimmune disease, pregnancy or lactation. Researchers amplified the TCR beta CDR3 regions from RNA transcripts. The HTBI primer set served for first-round RT-PCR of the TCR CDR3. TCRdb redid the calling of the multiplex PCR reads with MiXCR, one entry per CDR3 protein. The sample carries about 46,000 distinct CDR3 sequences, about half recorded once. The material sequenced was peripheral blood or thyroid tissue (not recorded which). The sequence came from a woman in her forties or fifties with Graves' hyperthyroidism.

The CDR3 region is CASSTGSGQYF. The CDR3 DNA is TGTGCCAGCAGTACTGGTAGCGGGCAGTACTTC. The rearrangement links TRBV27 to TRBJ2-7, with D perhaps matching TRBD2 (6 bases). CDR1 is MNHEY, CDR2 SMNVEV, per germline (reference sequence). V was cut by 5 bases and J by 9 bases, with 11 bases left in between. This CDR3 has 11 residues.